This T cell receptor (beta chain) was captured by sequencing in a study of control samples from healthy donors and cancer patients. CDR1 and CDR2 (germline): LGHNA, YNFKEQ. The CDR3 runs 12 residues. V shed 3 bases and J shed 5 bases, with 7 bases lying between them. The sample holds a few counts of this clone. Using immunoSEQ multiplex PCR, the repertoire was profiled, and TCRdb retains in-frame clones only, with some absent. This repertoire shows 90,000 to 110,000 clones, 80% to 90% found once; its top ten account for about 12%. The receptor comes from a woman between 45 and 60 years old in good health. Sequencing was performed on blood. The V gene is TRBV4-2, the J gene TRBJ2-5, with D uncertain. The CDR3 loop reads CASSQADETQYF. Written as DNA, the CDR3 is TGTGCCAGCAGCCAGGCCGATGAGACCCAGTACTTC.